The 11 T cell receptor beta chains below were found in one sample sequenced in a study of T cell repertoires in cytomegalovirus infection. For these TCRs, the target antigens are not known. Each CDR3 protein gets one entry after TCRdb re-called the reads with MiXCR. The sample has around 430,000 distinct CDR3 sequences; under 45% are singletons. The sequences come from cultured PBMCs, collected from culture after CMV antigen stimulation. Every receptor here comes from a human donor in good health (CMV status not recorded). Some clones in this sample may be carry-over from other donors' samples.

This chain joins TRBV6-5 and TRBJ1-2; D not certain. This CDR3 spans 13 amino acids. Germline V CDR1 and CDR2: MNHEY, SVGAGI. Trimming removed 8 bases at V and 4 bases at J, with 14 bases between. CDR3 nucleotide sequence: TGTGCCAGCGGCGAGGTTGTTGGCTATGGCTACACCTTC. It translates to CASGEVVGYGYTF.

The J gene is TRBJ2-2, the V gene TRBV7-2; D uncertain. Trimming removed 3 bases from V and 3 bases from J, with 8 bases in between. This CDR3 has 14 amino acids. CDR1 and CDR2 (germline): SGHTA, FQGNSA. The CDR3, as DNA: TGTGCCAGCAGCTTTACGCCTGACACCGGGGAGCTGTTTTTT. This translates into CASSFTPDTGELFF.

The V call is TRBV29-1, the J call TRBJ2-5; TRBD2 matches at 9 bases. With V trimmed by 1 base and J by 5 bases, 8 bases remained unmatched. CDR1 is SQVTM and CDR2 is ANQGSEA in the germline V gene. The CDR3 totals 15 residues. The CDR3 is CSVEGALAGMETQYF. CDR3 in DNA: TGCAGCGTTGAAGGGGCGCTAGCGGGGATGGAGACCCAGTACTTC.

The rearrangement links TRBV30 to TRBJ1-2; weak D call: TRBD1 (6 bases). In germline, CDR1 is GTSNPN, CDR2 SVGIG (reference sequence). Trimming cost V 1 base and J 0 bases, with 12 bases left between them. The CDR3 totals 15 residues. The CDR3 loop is CAWSGVRTANYGYTF. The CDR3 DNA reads TGTGCCTGGAGTGGTGTTCGGACAGCTAACTATGGCTACACCTTC. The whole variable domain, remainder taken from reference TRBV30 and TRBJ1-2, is SQTIHQWPATLVQPVGSPLSLECTVEGTSNPNLYWYRQAAGRGLQLLFYSVGIGQISSEVPQNLSASRPQDRQFILSSKKLLLSDSGFYLCAWSGVRTANYGYTFGSGTRLTVV.

CDR3 loop: CASSYEVRAHYEGYTF. For the CDR3, the DNA is TGTGCCAGCAGTTACGAAGTCAGAGCGCATTATGAGGGCTACACCTTC. The V and J genes are TRBV6-5 and TRBJ1-2; D remains ambiguous. V was clipped by 2 bases and J by 8 bases, with 21 bases between them. This CDR3 is 16 amino acids long. Germline CDR1 and CDR2: MNHEY and SVGAGI.

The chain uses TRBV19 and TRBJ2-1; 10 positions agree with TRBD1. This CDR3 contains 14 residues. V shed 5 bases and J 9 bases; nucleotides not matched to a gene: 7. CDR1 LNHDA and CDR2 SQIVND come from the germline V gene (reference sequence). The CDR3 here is CASSADRGQREQFF. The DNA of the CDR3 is TGTGCCAGTAGTGCCGACAGGGGGCAGCGTGAGCAGTTCTTC.

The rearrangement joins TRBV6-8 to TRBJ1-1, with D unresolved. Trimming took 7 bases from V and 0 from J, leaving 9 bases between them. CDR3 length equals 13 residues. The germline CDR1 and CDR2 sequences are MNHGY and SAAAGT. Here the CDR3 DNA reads TGTGCCAGCAAGGACGGCATGAACACTGAAGCTTTCTTT. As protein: CASKDGMNTEAFF.

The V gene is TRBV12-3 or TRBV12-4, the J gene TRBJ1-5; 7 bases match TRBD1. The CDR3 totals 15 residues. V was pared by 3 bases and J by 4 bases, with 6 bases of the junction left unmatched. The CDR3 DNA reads TGTGCCAGCAGTTTCTTAGGGGGCCCTAATCAGCCCCAGCATTTT. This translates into CASSFLGGPNQPQHF.

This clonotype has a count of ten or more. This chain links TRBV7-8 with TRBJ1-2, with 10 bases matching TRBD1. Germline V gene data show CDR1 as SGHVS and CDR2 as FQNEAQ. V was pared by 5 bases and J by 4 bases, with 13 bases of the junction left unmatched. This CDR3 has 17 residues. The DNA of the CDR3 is TGTGCCAGCAGCCCAGGAGGGAGACAGGGGGCTAGCTATGGCTACACCTTC. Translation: CASSPGGRQGASYGYTF.

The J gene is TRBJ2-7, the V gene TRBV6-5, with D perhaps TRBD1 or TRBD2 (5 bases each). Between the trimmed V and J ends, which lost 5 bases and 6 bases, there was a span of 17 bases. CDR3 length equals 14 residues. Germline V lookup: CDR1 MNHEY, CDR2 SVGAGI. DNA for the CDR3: TGTGCCAGCAGTCAGGGACGGACGCTCTTCGAGCAGTACTTC. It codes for CASSQGRTLFEQYF.

The CDR3, as DNA: TGTGCCAGCAAGCCTAGCGGGACCACAGATACGCAGTATTTT. Translation gives CASKPSGTTDTQYF. The chain joins TRBV2 to TRBJ2-3; 9 nucleotides agree with TRBD2. Germline loops: CDR1 SNHLY, CDR2 FYNNEI. Losses at the gene ends were 7 bases for V and 2 bases for J; bases not matched to a gene: 4. The CDR3 is 14 amino acids.